These 8 T cell receptor beta chains came from one sample sequenced in a study of blood T cell repertoires in COVID-19. Produced via immunoSEQ multiplex PCR; TCRdb's table is partial and in-frame only. The sample has over 120,000 clones, roughly 80% seen once. Input material: peripheral blood. The receptors derive from a woman aged 70 to 79 with COVID-19, enrolled during active disease.

This chain joins TRBV7-2 and TRBJ2-1; possible D gene TRBD2, 6 bases. The V gene lost 3 bases and the J gene lost 4 bases, with 13 bases spanning the gap. The CDR3 covers 15 residues. Germline values: CDR1 SGHTA, CDR2 FQGNSA. The CDR3 region is CASSLGAGQYNEQFF. The DNA for the CDR3 is TGTGCCAGCAGCTTGGGAGCGGGTCAATACAATGAGCAGTTCTTC.

The chain carries TRBV19 and TRBJ2-3; 7 bases agree with TRBD2. Trimming cost V 6 bases and J 2 bases; bases outside gene matches: 11. The CDR3 runs to 16 residues. From germline, CDR1 is LNHDA and CDR2 SQIVND (reference sequence). The CDR3 DNA sequence: TGTGCCAGTAGCATACTCCGGGACTACAACACAGATACGCAGTATTTT. The encoded protein is CASSILRDYNTDTQYF.

This chain links TRBV11-3 with TRBJ2-2; tentative D call: TRBD1 (6 bases). The CDR3 length is 13 residues. V was cut by 5 bases and J by 8 bases, with 12 bases left in between. Germline-derived CDR1 and CDR2 are SGHNT and YENEEA. CDR3 DNA sequence: TGTGCCAGCAGCCTAGGGACAACGGGGGAGCTGTTTTTT. Protein: CASSLGTTGELFF.

This clone was seen just once. The chain carries TRBV5-4 and TRBJ2-1; 8 bases are shared with TRBD1. Germline CDR1 reads SGHNT; CDR2 reads YYREEE (reference sequence). The CDR3 is 16 residues long. V trimming: 0 bases; J trimming: 6 bases; junction bases outside the gene matches: 8. CDR3 nucleotides: TGTGCCAGCAGCTTGGGGACAGGGTGGCTCAGCAATGAGCAGTTCTTC. Encoded protein: CASSLGTGWLSNEQFF.

The table lists this clone with a few counts. The chain employs TRBV19 and TRBJ1-2; TRBD1 matches at 7 bases. J was trimmed by 4 bases and V by 0 bases; bases with no gene match: 5. The germline V gene has CDR1 LNHDA and CDR2 SQIVND (reference sequence). This CDR3 region has 15 residues. CDR3 sequence reads: CASSIDGQAVYGYTF. The CDR3 bases are TGTGCCAGTAGTATAGATGGACAGGCCGTCTATGGCTACACCTTC.

This clone was seen just once. The rearrangement uses TRBV11-2 and TRBJ1-1; no clear D. The CDR3 contains 14 residues. Trimming pared 1 base from V and 3 bases from J, leaving 9 bases between. From germline, CDR1 is SGHAT and CDR2 FQNNGV. As DNA, the CDR3 is TGTGCCAGCAGCTTAGTGGAGGGATACACTGAAGCTTTCTTT. Its protein product is CASSLVEGYTEAFF.

V usage is TRBV2 and J usage is TRBJ2-3; D remains ambiguous. Germline V CDR1 and CDR2: SNHLY, FYNNEI. The CDR3 length is 12 residues. Trimming took off 4 bases at V and 1 base at J, with 3 bases between the two ends. The CDR3, as DNA: TGTGCCAGCAGTGGAGGCACAGATACGCAGTATTTT. Its translation: CASSGGTDTQYF.

This clone was picked up one time. This chain connects TRBV5-1 to TRBJ2-1; 9 bases agree with TRBD1. There are 16 residues in the CDR3. The germline V gene has CDR1 SGHRS and CDR2 YFSETQ. J lost 4 bases, V lost 3 bases, and 8 bases had no gene match. CDR3 sequence: CASSSAGTGIYNEQFF. The CDR3, as DNA: TGCGCCAGCAGCTCCGCCGGGACAGGGATTTACAATGAGCAGTTCTTC.